The 28 T cell receptor beta chains below were found in one sample sequenced in a study of blood T cell repertoires in COVID-19. Some clones are missing from TCRdb's copy, which holds only in-frame ones; the method was immunoSEQ multiplex PCR. This table has some 41,000 clones, around four fifths appearing once. Sequenced input: peripheral blood. These receptors came from a woman older than 75 with active or convalescent COVID-19.

This clone has a single count. The V and J genes are TRBV10-3 and TRBJ1-1; D perhaps matches TRBD1 (5 bases). The CDR3 consists of 14 residues. Germline assignment: CDR1 ENHRY and CDR2 SYGVKD. The ends were cut back, 6 bases at V and 4 bases at J, with 15 bases in the middle. The CDR3 sequence: CAISPQGAGTEAFF. For the CDR3, the DNA is TGTGCCATCAGCCCTCAAGGGGCAGGCACTGAAGCTTTCTTT.

The V call is TRBV6-2 or TRBV6-3, the J call TRBJ2-5, with D uncertain. The CDR3 is made up of 12 amino acids. In germline, CDR1 is MNHEY, CDR2 SVGEGT. The V end lost 5 bases, the J end lost 1 base, and 5 bases lay between the germline ends. The chain's CDR3 is CASSGSQETQYF. The DNA of the CDR3 is TGTGCCAGCAGTGGCTCCCAAGAGACCCAGTACTTC.

As DNA, the CDR3 is TGCAAGGGCGGGGACAGGAGTGGCTACACCTTC. Protein sequence: CKGGDRSGYTF. The chain combines TRBV29-1 with TRBJ1-2; 8 nucleotides line up with TRBD1. This CDR3 is built from 11 residues. Germline values: CDR1 SQVTM, CDR2 ANQGSEA.

The rearrangement links TRBV18 to TRBJ2-2; 7 nucleotides agree with TRBD2. The CDR3 is 15 residues long. The germline CDR1 and CDR2 sequences are KGHSH and LQKENI. J lost 4 bases, V lost 1 base, and 3 bases had no gene match. The CDR3 coding sequence is TGTGCCAGCTCACCACGGGGGGGAGTCACCGGGGAGCTGTTTTTT. Translated, it gives CASSPRGGVTGELFF.

This chain joins TRBV28 and TRBJ1-2, with 8 bases that match TRBD1. Trimming cost V 5 bases and J 4 bases; bases outside gene matches: 6. Germline loops: CDR1 MDHEN, CDR2 SYDVKM. This CDR3 comprises 14 residues. CDR3 residues: CASSLDRGSYGYTF. The CDR3 DNA sequence: TGTGCCAGCAGTCTCGACAGGGGTTCCTATGGCTACACCTTC.

CDR3 residues: CASSPGTGGKNEQFF. The CDR3 DNA is TGTGCCAGCAGTCCCGGAACAGGCGGAAAAAATGAGCAGTTCTTC. The V gene is TRBV6-5, the J gene TRBJ2-1, with D possibly TRBD1 on 5 matching bases. The germline CDR1 and CDR2 sequences are MNHEY and SVGAGI. Deletions cut 5 bases from V and 7 bases from J, with 18 bases between. The CDR3 runs to 15 residues.

The chain has TRBV28 and TRBJ2-7; 10 bases agree with TRBD1. The ends lost 7 bases at V and 6 bases at J; junction bases unmatched: 18. The germline CDR1 and CDR2 sequences are MDHEN and SYDVKM. The CDR3 has 17 amino acids. CDR3 amino acids: CASTSSRGQGSTGEQYF. In DNA form, the CDR3 reads TGTGCCAGCACCTCCTCCAGGGGACAGGGGTCAACCGGCGAGCAGTACTTC.

The chain uses TRBV28 and TRBJ1-2; TRBD1 aligns across 8 bases. Germline trimming cut 3 bases from V and 0 bases from J; bases unmatched to any gene: 3. The CDR3 has 15 residues. Per germline, CDR1 MDHEN and CDR2 SYDVKM. The CDR3 DNA is TGTGCCAGCAGTTTTGGACAGGGAGCTAACTATGGCTACACCTTC. Encoded protein: CASSFGQGANYGYTF.

This clone has only one observation. In DNA form, the CDR3 reads TGTGCCAGCAGAAAGGAGGGTGCTGGAAACACCATATATTTT. Its protein is CASRKEGAGNTIYF. The rearrangement links TRBV5-6 to TRBJ1-3; D is ambiguous. In germline, CDR1 is SGHDT, CDR2 YYEEEE. V lost 5 bases, J lost 2 bases, and 11 bases lay in between. The CDR3 totals 14 residues. The entire variable domain, with the rest obtained from reference TRBV5-6 and TRBJ1-3, is as follows: DAGVTQSPTHLIKTRGQQVTLRCSPKSGHDTVSWYQQALGQGPQFIFQYYEEEERQRGNFPDRFSGHQFPNYSSELNVNALLLGDSALYLCASRKEGAGNTIYFGEGSWLTVV.

The chain uses TRBV7-9 and TRBJ1-4, with unresolved D. V lost 6 bases to trimming and J lost 3 bases, with 11 bases between them. CDR1 and CDR2 (germline): SEHNR, FQNEAQ (reference sequence). The length of the CDR3 is 14 residues. CDR3 nucleotides: TGTGCCAGCAGTTATCGGGTCCCTAATGAAAAACTGTTTTTT. The encoded protein is CASSYRVPNEKLFF.

The gene calls are TRBV28 and TRBJ2-7, with TRBD2 as a possible D gene (5 bases). The CDR3 is 13 residues long. Germline V CDR1 and CDR2: MDHEN, SYDVKM. V was pared by 2 bases and J by 2 bases, with 7 bases between. CDR3 DNA sequence: TGTGCCAGCAGTTTAGAGGGCCCCTACGAGCAGTACTTC. Translated, it gives CASSLEGPYEQYF.

V and J are TRBV6-5 and TRBJ2-1, with D maybe TRBD1 (6 bases). CDR1 MNHEY and CDR2 SVGAGI come from the germline V gene. This CDR3 is built from 15 residues. With 2 bases removed from V and 10 bases from J, the gap between germline ends came to 18 bases. CDR3 loop: CASSYGSGVNVEQFF. The CDR3 bases are TGTGCCAGCAGTTACGGGTCAGGGGTGAACGTCGAGCAGTTCTTC.

V and J are TRBV30 and TRBJ2-7, with D possibly matching TRBD1 (6 bases). Germline V lookup: CDR1 GTSNPN, CDR2 SVGIG (reference sequence). Trimming shortened V by 2 bases and J by 4 bases, and 6 bases separated the two germline ends. The CDR3 covers 11 residues. The CDR3 loop is CAWSRGYEQYF. CDR3 DNA sequence: TGTGCCTGGAGTAGGGGGTACGAGCAGTACTTC.

At least ten counts were recorded for this clone. The chain combines TRBV28 with TRBJ1-5; D is possibly TRBD1 (5 bases). CDR1 and CDR2 (germline): MDHEN, SYDVKM. The V end lost 7 bases, the J end lost 11 bases, and 21 bases lay between the germline ends. This CDR3 has 14 residues. CDR3 in DNA: TGTGCCAGCACCAGGGAGGGCGGGGGTATGACCCAGCATTTT. It yields the protein CASTREGGGMTQHF.

This clone was detected only once. V is TRBV6-5 and J is TRBJ1-6; 7 nucleotides match TRBD1. The germline V gene encodes CDR1 MNHEY and CDR2 SVGAGI. The trim removed 2 bases at V and 8 bases at J, leaving 6 bases unmatched. The CDR3 runs 15 residues. The CDR3 here is CASSYLTGNHSPLHF. In DNA form, the CDR3 reads TGTGCCAGCAGTTACCTGACAGGGAACCATTCACCCCTCCACTTT.

The V gene is TRBV25-1, the J gene TRBJ1-5, with D hard to call. The germline V gene has CDR1 MGHDK and CDR2 SYGVNS. Trimming shortened V by 3 bases and J by 1 base, and 4 bases separated the two germline ends. The CDR3 extends over 13 amino acids. CDR3 DNA sequence: TGTGCCAGCAGTGACCGGAGCAATCAGCCCCAGCATTTT. Its protein is CASSDRSNQPQHF.

The rearrangement uses TRBV28 and TRBJ1-2, with D tentatively TRBD1 (6 bases). This CDR3 spans 13 amino acids. From germline, CDR1 is MDHEN and CDR2 SYDVKM. V lost 6 bases and J lost 2, with 10 bases in between. The CDR3 protein is CASRRQANYGYTF. The CDR3 DNA reads as TGTGCCAGCAGACGACAGGCAAACTATGGCTACACCTTC.

The rearrangement joins TRBV18 to TRBJ1-2; TRBD1 agrees at 7 bases. V lost 6 bases, J lost 8 bases, and 9 bases stayed unmatched. This CDR3 has 13 residues. In germline, CDR1 is KGHSH, CDR2 LQKENI. The CDR3 DNA reads TGTGCCAGCTCGCCCGAACAGGGGTACGGCTACACCTTC. Its protein is CASSPEQGYGYTF.

The V call is TRBV6-2 or TRBV6-3, the J call TRBJ1-5; TRBD1 matches at 12 bases. The V gene end was trimmed by 5 bases and the J gene end by 5 bases; junction bases not matched to a gene: 10. Per the germline V gene, CDR1 is MNHEY and CDR2 is SVGEGT. The CDR3 length is 17 residues. CDR3 residues: CASSAPRDRGRDQPQHF. For the CDR3, the DNA is TGTGCCAGCAGTGCCCCCCGGGACAGGGGGCGCGATCAGCCCCAGCATTTT.

The J gene is TRBJ1-1, the V gene TRBV18, with TRBD1 identical over 11 bases. Germline trimming cut 4 bases from V and 10 bases from J; bases unmatched to any gene: 14. The CDR3 totals 16 residues. Germline V gene lookup returns CDR1 KGHSH and CDR2 LQKENI. The CDR3 sequence is CASSQAGTGGIDGAFF. CDR3 DNA: TGTGCCAGCTCACAAGCCGGGACAGGGGGAATAGATGGAGCTTTCTTT.

This clone has just one count. The CDR3 region has the DNA TGTGCCACCAGTGACGAGATGGTCGGTGAGCAGTTCTTC. It yields the protein CATSDEMVGEQFF. This rearrangement joins TRBV24-1 to TRBJ2-1; no firm D call. Per germline, CDR1 KGHDR and CDR2 SFDVKD. The CDR3 is 13 residues long. The V gene lost 4 bases and the J gene lost 9 bases, with 12 bases spanning the gap.

The CDR3, as DNA: TGTGCCAGTAGTAAGCTCCGGGACAGGGGGTCTGAAGCTTTCTTT. Translated: CASSKLRDRGSEAFF. The rearrangement links TRBV19 to TRBJ1-1; 11 bases are a match to TRBD1. Trimming at V came to 4 bases and at J to 6 bases, leaving 7 bases not matched to a gene. The length of the CDR3 is 15 residues. Germline V lookup: CDR1 LNHDA, CDR2 SQIVND (reference sequence).

This chain links TRBV6-5 with TRBJ1-5, with D possibly being TRBD1 (6 bases). Germline-derived CDR1 and CDR2 are MNHEY and SVGAGI. V was pared by 5 bases and J by 8 bases, with 13 bases between. This CDR3 comprises 13 residues. As DNA, the CDR3 is TGTGCCAGCAGTCGCGACAGGCGCGAGCCCCAGCATTTT. It yields the protein CASSRDRREPQHF.

The chain carries TRBV15 and TRBJ1-5; D may be TRBD1 (6 bases). The CDR3 has 14 residues. Germline V gene lookup returns CDR1 LNHNV and CDR2 YYDKDF (reference sequence). Trimming pared 4 bases from V and 6 bases from J, leaving 13 bases between. The CDR3 bases are TGTGCCACCAGCACAGAACAGGGAGTTCAGCCCCAGCATTTT. Residues: CATSTEQGVQPQHF.

The chain joins TRBV30 to TRBJ1-3; D gene uncertain. From germline, CDR1 is GTSNPN and CDR2 SVGIG (reference sequence). V was shortened by 2 bases and J by 0 bases, with 8 bases between the two germline ends. The CDR3 runs to 14 residues. The CDR3 spells CAWSLVYSGNTIYF. The DNA of the CDR3 is TGTGCCTGGAGTCTGGTCTACTCTGGAAACACCATATATTTT. Full variable domain (remainder filled in from reference TRBV30 and TRBJ1-3): SQTIHQWPATLVQPVGSPLSLECTVEGTSNPNLYWYRQAAGRGLQLLFYSVGIGQISSEVPQNLSASRPQDRQFILSSKKLLLSDSGFYLCAWSLVYSGNTIYFGEGSWLTVV.

The rearrangement joins TRBV10-3 to TRBJ2-3; 12 bases fit TRBD2. Germline-derived CDR1 and CDR2 are ENHRY and SYGVKD. The J segment lost 3 bases and the V segment lost 6 bases, leaving 4 bases of the junction unmatched. This CDR3 is 15 amino acids long. CDR3 residues: CAISPSGRDTDTQYF. The CDR3 DNA sequence: TGTGCCATCAGCCCTAGCGGGAGGGATACAGATACGCAGTATTTT.

This sequence joins TRBV7-3 and TRBJ1-1; tentatively, D is TRBD1 (6 bases). Per the germline V gene, CDR1 is SGHTA and CDR2 is FQGTGA. Trimming stripped 5 bases from V and 3 bases from J, with 19 bases between. The CDR3 sequence is 16 residues long. Here the CDR3 reads CASSPPKQGPDTEAFF. CDR3 sequence (DNA): TGTGCCAGCAGCCCACCCAAACAGGGTCCTGACACTGAAGCTTTCTTT.

This chain joins TRBV30 and TRBJ2-7, with D possibly matching TRBD1 (6 bases). The CDR3 has 13 residues. The germline V and J ends were trimmed by 3 bases and 1 base, with 10 bases remaining between them. Germline lookup yields CDR1 GTSNPN and CDR2 SVGIG (reference sequence). The CDR3, as DNA: TGTGCCTGGAGGGGGGCAGTGTCCTACGAGCAGTACTTC. Protein: CAWRGAVSYEQYF.